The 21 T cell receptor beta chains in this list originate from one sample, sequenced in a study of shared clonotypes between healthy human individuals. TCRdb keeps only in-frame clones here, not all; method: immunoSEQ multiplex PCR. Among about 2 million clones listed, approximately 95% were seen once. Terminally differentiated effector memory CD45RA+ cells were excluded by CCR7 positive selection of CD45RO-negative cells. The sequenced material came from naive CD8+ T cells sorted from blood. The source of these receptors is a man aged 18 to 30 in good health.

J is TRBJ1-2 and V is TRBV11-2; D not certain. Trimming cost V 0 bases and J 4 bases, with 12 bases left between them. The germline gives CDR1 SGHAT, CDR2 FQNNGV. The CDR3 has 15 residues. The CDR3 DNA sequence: TGTGCCAGCAGCTTAGACCCAACATTGGGCTATGGCTACACCTTC. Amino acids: CASSLDPTLGYGYTF.

CDR3 residues: CASSSLAGVSTDTQYF. The CDR3 DNA sequence: TGCGCCAGCAGCTCTTTAGCGGGAGTCAGCACAGATACGCAGTATTTT. V usage is TRBV5-1 and J usage is TRBJ2-3; 9 bases are shared with TRBD2. J was trimmed by 0 bases and V by 3 bases; bases with no gene match: 5. Germline CDR1 and CDR2: SGHRS and YFSETQ. The CDR3 runs 16 residues.

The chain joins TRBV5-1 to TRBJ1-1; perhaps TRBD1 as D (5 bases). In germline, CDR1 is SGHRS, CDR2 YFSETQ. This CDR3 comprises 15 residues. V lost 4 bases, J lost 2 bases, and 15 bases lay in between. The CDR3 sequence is CASSPWGDSNTEAFF. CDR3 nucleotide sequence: TGCGCCAGCAGCCCTTGGGGTGACAGTAACACTGAAGCTTTCTTT.

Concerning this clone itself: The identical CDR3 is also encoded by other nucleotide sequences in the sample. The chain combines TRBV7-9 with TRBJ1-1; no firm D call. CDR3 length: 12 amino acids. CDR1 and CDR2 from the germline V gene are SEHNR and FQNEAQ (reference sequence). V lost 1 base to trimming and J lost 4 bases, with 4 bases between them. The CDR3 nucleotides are TGTGCCAGCAGCTTAGTTTCCACTGAAGCTTTCTTT. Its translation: CASSLVSTEAFF.

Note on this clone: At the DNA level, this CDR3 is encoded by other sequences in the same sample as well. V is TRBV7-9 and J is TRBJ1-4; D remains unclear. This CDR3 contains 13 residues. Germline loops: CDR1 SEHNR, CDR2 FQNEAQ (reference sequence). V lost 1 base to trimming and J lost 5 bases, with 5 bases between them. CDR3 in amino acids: CASSLDGNEKLFF. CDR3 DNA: TGTGCCAGCAGCTTAGACGGGAATGAAAAACTGTTTTTT.

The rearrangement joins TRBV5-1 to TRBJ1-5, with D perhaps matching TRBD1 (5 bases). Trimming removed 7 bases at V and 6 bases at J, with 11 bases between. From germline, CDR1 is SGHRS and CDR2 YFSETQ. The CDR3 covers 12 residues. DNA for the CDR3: TGCGCCAGCCTGGGGGGGTCTCAGCCCCAGCATTTT. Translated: CASLGGSQPQHF.

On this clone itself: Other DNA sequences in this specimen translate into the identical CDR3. The CDR3 bases are TGCGCCAGCAGCCAAGTATTGAACACTGAAGCTTTCTTT. Protein: CASSQVLNTEAFF. The genes are TRBV4-1 and TRBJ1-1; D is ambiguous. The germline gives CDR1 MGHRA, CDR2 YSYEKL. The length of the CDR3 is 13 residues. The V end lost 1 base, the J end lost 0 bases, and 3 bases lay between the germline ends.

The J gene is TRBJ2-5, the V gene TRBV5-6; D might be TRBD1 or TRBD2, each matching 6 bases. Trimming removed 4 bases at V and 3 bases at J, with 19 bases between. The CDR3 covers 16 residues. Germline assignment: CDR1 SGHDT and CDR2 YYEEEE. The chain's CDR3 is CASSLLPGGEEETQYF. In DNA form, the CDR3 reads TGTGCCAGCAGCCTGCTACCCGGGGGCGAAGAAGAGACCCAGTACTTC. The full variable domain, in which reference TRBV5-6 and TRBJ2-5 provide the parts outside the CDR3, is DAGVTQSPTHLIKTRGQQVTLRCSPKSGHDTVSWYQQALGQGPQFIFQYYEEEERQRGNFPDRFSGHQFPNYSSELNVNALLLGDSALYLCASSLLPGGEEETQYFGPGTRLLVL.

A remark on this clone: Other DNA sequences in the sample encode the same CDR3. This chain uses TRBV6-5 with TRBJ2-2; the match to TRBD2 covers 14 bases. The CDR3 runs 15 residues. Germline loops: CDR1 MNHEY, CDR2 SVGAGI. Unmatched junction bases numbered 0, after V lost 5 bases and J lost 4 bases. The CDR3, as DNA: TGTGCCAGCAGTGGACTAGCGGGAGGCACCGGGGAGCTGTTTTTT. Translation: CASSGLAGGTGELFF.

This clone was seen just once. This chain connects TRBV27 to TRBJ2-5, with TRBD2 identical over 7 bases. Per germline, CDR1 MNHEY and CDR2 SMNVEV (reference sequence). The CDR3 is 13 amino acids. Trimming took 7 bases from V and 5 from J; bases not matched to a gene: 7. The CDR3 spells CASMGGNGETQYF. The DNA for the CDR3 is TGTGCCAGCATGGGGGGGAATGGGGAGACCCAGTACTTC.

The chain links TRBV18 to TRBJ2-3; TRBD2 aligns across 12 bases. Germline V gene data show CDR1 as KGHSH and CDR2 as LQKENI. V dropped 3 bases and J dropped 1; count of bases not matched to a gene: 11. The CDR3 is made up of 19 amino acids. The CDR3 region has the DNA TGTGCCAGCTCACCTTTTGAACTAGCGGGAGGTTCGCGCACAGATACGCAGTATTTT. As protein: CASSPFELAGGSRTDTQYF.

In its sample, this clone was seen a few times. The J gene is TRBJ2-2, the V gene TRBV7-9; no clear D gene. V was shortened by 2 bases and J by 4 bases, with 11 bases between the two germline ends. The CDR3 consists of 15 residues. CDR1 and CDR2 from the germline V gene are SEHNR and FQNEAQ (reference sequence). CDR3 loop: CASSLTAGRTGELFF. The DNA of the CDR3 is TGTGCCAGCAGCTTAACAGCTGGACGCACCGGGGAGCTGTTTTTT.

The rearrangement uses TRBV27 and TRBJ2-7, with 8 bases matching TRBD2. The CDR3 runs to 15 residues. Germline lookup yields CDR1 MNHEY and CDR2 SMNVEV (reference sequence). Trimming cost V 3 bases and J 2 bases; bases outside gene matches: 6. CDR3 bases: TGTGCCAGCAGTTTCGCGGGGGGATCCGCCTACGAGCAGTACTTC. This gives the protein CASSFAGGSAYEQYF.

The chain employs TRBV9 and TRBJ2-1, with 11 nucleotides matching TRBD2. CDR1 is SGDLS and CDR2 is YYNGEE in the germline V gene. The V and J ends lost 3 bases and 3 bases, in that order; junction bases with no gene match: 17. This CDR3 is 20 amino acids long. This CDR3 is CASSDPSGLAERGNYNEQFF. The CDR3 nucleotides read TGTGCCAGCAGCGACCCGTCGGGACTAGCGGAAAGGGGTAACTACAATGAGCAGTTCTTC.

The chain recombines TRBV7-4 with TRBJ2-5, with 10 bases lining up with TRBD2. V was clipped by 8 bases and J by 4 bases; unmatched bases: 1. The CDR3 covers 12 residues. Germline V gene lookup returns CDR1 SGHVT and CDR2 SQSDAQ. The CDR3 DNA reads TGTGCCAGCCGACTAGCGGGAGAGACCCAGTACTTC. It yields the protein CASRLAGETQYF.

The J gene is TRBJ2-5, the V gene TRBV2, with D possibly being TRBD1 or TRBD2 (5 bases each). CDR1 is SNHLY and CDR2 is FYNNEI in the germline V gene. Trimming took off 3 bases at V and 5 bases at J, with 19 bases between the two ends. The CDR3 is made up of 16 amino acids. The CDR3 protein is CASSDLDGTGGETQYF. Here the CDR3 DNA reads TGTGCCAGCAGTGATCTCGACGGGACGGGCGGGGAGACCCAGTACTTC.

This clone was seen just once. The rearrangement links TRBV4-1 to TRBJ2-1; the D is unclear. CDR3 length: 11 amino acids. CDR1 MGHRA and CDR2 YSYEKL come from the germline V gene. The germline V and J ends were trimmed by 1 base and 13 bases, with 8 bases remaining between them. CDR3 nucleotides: TGCGCCAGCAGCCAAGGGGCCGGCCAGTTCTTC. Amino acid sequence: CASSQGAGQFF.

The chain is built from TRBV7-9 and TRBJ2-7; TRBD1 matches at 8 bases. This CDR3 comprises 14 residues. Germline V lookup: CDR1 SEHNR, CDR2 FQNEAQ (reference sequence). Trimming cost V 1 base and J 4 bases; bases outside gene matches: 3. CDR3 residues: CASSLVGQAYEQYF. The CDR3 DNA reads TGTGCCAGCAGCTTAGTGGGACAGGCGTACGAGCAGTACTTC.

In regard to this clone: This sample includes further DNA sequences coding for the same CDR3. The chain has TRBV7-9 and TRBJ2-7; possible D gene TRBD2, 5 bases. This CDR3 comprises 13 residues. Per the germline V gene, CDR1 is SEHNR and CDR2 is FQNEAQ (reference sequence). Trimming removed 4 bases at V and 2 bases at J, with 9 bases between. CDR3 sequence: CASSSTGTYEQYF. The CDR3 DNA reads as TGTGCCAGCAGCTCGACGGGAACCTACGAGCAGTACTTC.

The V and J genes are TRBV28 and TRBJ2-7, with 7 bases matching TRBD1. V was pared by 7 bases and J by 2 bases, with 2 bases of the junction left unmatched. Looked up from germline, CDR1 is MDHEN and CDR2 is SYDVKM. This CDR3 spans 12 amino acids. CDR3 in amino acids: CASKGQAYEQYF. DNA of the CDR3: TGTGCCAGCAAAGGACAGGCCTACGAGCAGTACTTC.

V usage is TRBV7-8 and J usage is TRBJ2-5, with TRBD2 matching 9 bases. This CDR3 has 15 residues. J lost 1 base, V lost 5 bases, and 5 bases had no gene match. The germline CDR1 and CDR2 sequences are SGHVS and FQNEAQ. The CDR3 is CASSAPGLAQETQYF. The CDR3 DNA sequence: TGTGCCAGCAGCGCACCGGGACTAGCCCAAGAGACCCAGTACTTC.